The text below deals with one T cell receptor beta chain. As yet, its antigen is unknown. CD8+ and CD4+ blood T cells underwent TCR beta sequencing. Negative isolation was applied to CD8+ and CD4+ T cells, and FACS enrichment was applied to TEMRA cells. The data stem from a study of CD8 T cells in Susac syndrome. After extraction with the RNeasy kit, about 0.5 to 1 ug of the RNA was reverse transcribed using random hexamers. The method of amplification for TCR beta CDR3 was immunoSEQ multiplex PCR, covering 54 Vbeta and 13 Jbeta. TCRdb independently ran MiXCR on the immunoSEQ multiplex PCR reads; one entry per CDR3 protein. The sample shows a few hundred thousand distinct CDR3 sequences, approximately 95% of them seen only once. Study results and limitations: The study conceded that relatively few individuals underwent its TCR sequencing and HLA analysis.

This receptor was taken from a human donor with multiple sclerosis. Material for sequencing was CD4+ T cells from PBMCs.

The CDR3, as DNA: TGTGCCAGCAGTTCTTACCCCCACTACGAGCAGTACTTC. Protein product: CASSSYPHYEQYF. This chain connects TRBV27 to TRBJ2-7; no reliable D call. CDR1 MNHEY and CDR2 SMNVEV come from the germline V gene (reference sequence). The CDR3 sequence is 13 residues long. The V gene lost 4 bases and the J gene lost 3 bases, with 10 bases spanning the gap.